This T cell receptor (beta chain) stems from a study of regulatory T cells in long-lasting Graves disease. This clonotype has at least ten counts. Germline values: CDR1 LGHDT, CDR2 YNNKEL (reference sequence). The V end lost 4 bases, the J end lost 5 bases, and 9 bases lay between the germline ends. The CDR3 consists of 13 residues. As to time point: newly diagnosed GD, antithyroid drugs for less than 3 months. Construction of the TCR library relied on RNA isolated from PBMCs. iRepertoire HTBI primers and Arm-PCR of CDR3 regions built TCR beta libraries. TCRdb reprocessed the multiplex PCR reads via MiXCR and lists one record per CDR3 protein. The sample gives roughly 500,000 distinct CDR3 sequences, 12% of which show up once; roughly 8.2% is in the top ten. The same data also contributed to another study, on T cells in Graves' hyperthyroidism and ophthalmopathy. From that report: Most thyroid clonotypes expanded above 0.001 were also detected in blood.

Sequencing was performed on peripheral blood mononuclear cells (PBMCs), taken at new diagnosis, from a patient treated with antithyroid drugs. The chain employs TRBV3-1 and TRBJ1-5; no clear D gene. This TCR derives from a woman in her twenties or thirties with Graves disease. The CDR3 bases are TGTGCCAGCAGCCTTTCCAGGTATCAGCCCCAGCATTTT. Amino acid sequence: CASSLSRYQPQHF.